This entry describes one TCR beta chain. Authors' processing steps: Estimation of nucleated cell counts relied on the amplification of reference gene primers. Generated by immunoSEQ multiplex PCR, the TCRdb table keeps only in-frame clones and is missing some. V and J calls and clone size follow that table, whereas D and trimming were derived from the DNA. The sample records 100,000 to 120,000 clones, over 80% being singletons. The CDR3 extends over 15 amino acids. The germline gives CDR1 KGHSH, CDR2 LQKENI. Trimming took 0 bases from V and 4 from J; bases not matched to a gene: 5. This entry belongs to a study of blood T cell repertoires in COVID-19. Study overall: Researchers got acute and convalescent COVID-19 samples from the United States, Italy and Spain. Nucleic acid was either cDNA or gDNA, and it came from T cells, B-cell-depleted T cells, or PBMCs.

The chain is built from TRBV18 and TRBJ1-1; TRBD1 agrees at 7 bases. The TCR originated in a woman between 50 and 59 years old with acute or convalescent COVID-19. The sample comprised peripheral blood. The CDR3 bases are TGTGCCAGCTCACCACCGTCGACAGGGCTCACTGAAGCTTTCTTT. Its protein product is CASSPPSTGLTEAFF.